This TCR beta chain was observed in a study of shared clonotypes between healthy human individuals. In the study overall: The cohort comprised two women and a few men. Their ages spanned 18 to 49 years.

Findings and caveats of the study: The study found lower generation probabilities in non-shared clonotypes than in those shared by all four donors.

This CDR3 is 15 amino acids long. Positively selected for CCR7, the CD45RO-negative cells used as naive CD8 cells excluded terminally differentiated effector memory CD45RA+ cells. The donor population consisted of healthy HIV-negative adults with no recent acute infections or vaccinations. Sequencing used immunoSEQ multiplex PCR; TCRdb keeps in-frame clones, though not all of them. Of some 1,900,000 clones in the sample, 85% to 95% were seen once. Remarks on this clone: Its antigen is not known.

The sample comprised naive CD8+ T cells sorted from blood. This clonotype was obtained from a man younger than 35 in good health. V usage is TRBV21-1 and J usage is TRBJ2-7; the table's D gene call, TRBD2, was not cross checked with the DNA. TRBV21-1 is noted as a pseudogene. The CDR3 bases are TGTGCCAGCACCACCCGGGACTTTGTCTCGGGCGAGCAGTACTTC. Translation gives CASTTRDFVSGEQYF.